The 17 T cell receptor beta chains below all came from one sample that was sequenced in a study of CXCR3-negative and CXCR3-positive naive CD8 T cells. These receptors' targets are unknown. With UMI labels, 5' RACE was used to prepare the TRB cDNA libraries. From the 5' RACE reads, TCRdb lists one entry per CDR3 protein and no DNA. This sample's table has fewer than 140,000 distinct CDR3 sequences. Study-level findings and limits: Comparison of naive cells showed more hydrophobic TRB CDR3s in CXCR3-positive than in CXCR3-negative naive cells.

The sample was naive CXCR3+ CD8+ T cells from blood. Subset defined: CD45RO-CCR7+CD27+CD95- naive CD8+ T cells expressing CXCR3 (TNR3+). These receptors were collected from a human donor in good health. Some clones in this sample may be carry-over from other donors' samples.

This rearrangement joins TRBV30 to TRBJ1-1; TCRdb's assignment of TRBD1 cannot be checked, as there is no DNA. Germline V gene lookup returns CDR1 GTSNPN and CDR2 SVGIG (reference sequence). The CDR3 consists of 15 residues. CDR3 residues: CAWSQVGGMNTEAFF. Combining the CDR3 with reference TRBV30 and TRBJ1-1 gives the whole variable domain SQTIHQWPATLVQPVGSPLSLECTVEGTSNPNLYWYRQAAGRGLQLLFYSVGIGQISSEVPQNLSASRPQDRQFILSSKKLLLSDSGFYLCAWSQVGGMNTEAFFGQGTRLTVV.

The chain links TRBV12-3 or TRBV12-4 to TRBJ2-1; TCRdb gives TRBD2 as the D gene, but with no DNA this cannot be confirmed. This CDR3 comprises 13 residues. CDR3 loop: CASTQLGLGEQFF.

The CDR3 sequence: CASIQGSHNEQFF. This chain links TRBV6-2 or TRBV6-3 with TRBJ2-1; there is no DNA to check the TCRdb D call of TRBD1. Germline assignment: CDR1 MNHEY and CDR2 SVGEGT. The length of the CDR3 is 13 residues.

The V call is TRBV29-1, the J call TRBJ2-1; TCRdb's D call, TRBD2, is unchecked because there is no DNA. Germline CDR1 reads SQVTM; CDR2 reads ANQGSEA. The CDR3 length is 17 residues. CDR3 residues: CSVDGTSGSVSYNEQFF.

The chain has TRBV20-1 and TRBJ2-1; TCRdb's D gene call, TRBD2, goes unchecked for lack of DNA. The CDR3 consists of 15 residues. Looked up from germline, CDR1 is DFQATT and CDR2 is SNEGSKA (reference sequence). CDR3 loop: CSALPVGGTYNEQFF.

This chain links TRBV28 with TRBJ2-7; the D call of TRBD1 rests on TCRdb alone, since no DNA is present to check it. This CDR3 region has 14 residues. Germline V lookup: CDR1 MDHEN, CDR2 SYDVKM. The CDR3 loop is CASSRTGPSYEQYF.

The rearrangement links TRBV7-9 to TRBJ2-3. The germline V gene has CDR1 SEHNR and CDR2 FQNEAQ (reference sequence). The CDR3 length is 16 residues. CDR3 in amino acids: CASSLALGGPTDTQYF.

The chain joins TRBV6-6 to TRBJ2-4; TCRdb's assignment of TRBD1 cannot be checked, as there is no DNA. CDR3 length: 15 residues. Germline V gives CDR1 MNHNY, CDR2 SVGAGI (reference sequence). The CDR3 here is CASSQGQGAKNIQYF.

The chain couples TRBV20-1 to TRBJ1-2. Germline CDR1 reads DFQATT; CDR2 reads SNEGSKA (reference sequence). This CDR3 region has 13 residues. CDR3: CSARDVEGLGYTF.

The chain uses TRBV29-1 and TRBJ2-3; as DNA is missing, the TRBD2 call by TCRdb cannot be tested. CDR1 SQVTM and CDR2 ANQGSEA come from the germline V gene. There are 16 residues in the CDR3. The chain's CDR3 is CSVGGTSGMSTDTQYF.

The chain is built from TRBV5-1 and TRBJ2-7. Germline V CDR1 and CDR2: SGHRS, YFSETQ. The CDR3 extends over 15 amino acids. The CDR3 here is CASSLSLAGSYEQYF. Full variable domain (rest looked up from reference TRBV5-1 and TRBJ2-7): KAGVTQTPRYLIKTRGQQVTLSCSPISGHRSVSWYQQTPGQGLQFLFEYFSETQRNKGNFPGRFSGRQFSNSRSEMNVSTLELGDSALYLCASSLSLAGSYEQYFGPGTRLTVT.

The chain is built from TRBV12-3 or TRBV12-4 and TRBJ2-6; TCRdb's assignment of TRBD1 cannot be checked, as there is no DNA. The CDR3 totals 13 residues. This CDR3 reads CASTPGWANVLTF.

The chain combines TRBV20-1 with TRBJ2-7; as DNA is missing, the TRBD1 call by TCRdb cannot be tested. This CDR3 comprises 16 residues. Per germline, CDR1 DFQATT and CDR2 SNEGSKA (reference sequence). CDR3 amino acids: CSADAPTGARDYEQYF.

This chain connects TRBV7-9 to TRBJ2-5; lacking DNA, the TRBD2 call made by TCRdb goes unchecked. CDR3 length: 14 amino acids. CDR1 and CDR2 from the germline V gene are SEHNR and FQNEAQ (reference sequence). CDR3 sequence reads: CASSISGDQETQYF.

The rearrangement links TRBV13 to TRBJ2-1; without DNA, the TCRdb call of TRBD1 cannot be checked. The length of the CDR3 is 16 residues. Per the germline V gene, CDR1 is PRHDT and CDR2 is FYEKMQ (reference sequence). The CDR3 loop reads CASSLGTGGSVNEQFF.

The V and J genes are TRBV9 and TRBJ1-5. Germline CDR1 is SGDLS and CDR2 is YYNGEE. This CDR3 comprises 16 residues. The CDR3 region is CASSERADIANQPQHF.

The V and J genes are TRBV10-1 and TRBJ1-5; TCRdb designates TRBD1, a call that cannot be tested without DNA. The germline gives CDR1 WNHNN, CDR2 SYGVQD (reference sequence). The CDR3 extends over 13 amino acids. The CDR3 spells CASRDGGYRPQHF.